The table lists the clone carrying this TCR beta chain with many counts. The source of the sample is a study of CD8 T cells in ankylosing spondylitis. V lost 3 bases to trimming and J lost 5 bases, with 14 bases between them. In germline, CDR1 is KGHSH, CDR2 LQKENI. This CDR3 has 14 amino acids. TCRdb recomputed calls from the 5' RACE reads with MiXCR, one row per CDR3 protein. The sample lists 150,000 to 200,000 distinct CDR3 sequences; 15% to 20% were seen once. This sequence originates from a male donor aged 5 to 30 with ankylosing spondylitis or in good health (not recorded which). V usage is TRBV18 and J usage is TRBJ2-7; weak D call: TRBD2 (5 bases). Material for sequencing was blood, either unsorted or a sorted T cell fraction (not recorded which). CDR3 region: CASSPTGKPDEQYF. DNA for the CDR3: TGTGCCAGCTCACCTACCGGGAAACCCGACGAGCAGTACTTC.